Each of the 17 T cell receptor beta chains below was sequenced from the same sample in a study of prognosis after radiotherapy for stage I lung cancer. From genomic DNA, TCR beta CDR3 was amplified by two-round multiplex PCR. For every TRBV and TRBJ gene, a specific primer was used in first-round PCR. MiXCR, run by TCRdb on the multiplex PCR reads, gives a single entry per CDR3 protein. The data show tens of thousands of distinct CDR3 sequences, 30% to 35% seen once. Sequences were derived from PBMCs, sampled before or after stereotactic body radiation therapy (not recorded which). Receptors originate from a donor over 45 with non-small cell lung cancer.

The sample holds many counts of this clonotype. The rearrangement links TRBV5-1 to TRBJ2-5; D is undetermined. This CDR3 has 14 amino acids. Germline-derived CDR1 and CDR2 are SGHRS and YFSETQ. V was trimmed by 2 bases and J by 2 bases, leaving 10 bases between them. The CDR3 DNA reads TGCGCCAGCAGCTTCGATGCGTCTCAAGAGACCCAGTACTTC. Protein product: CASSFDASQETQYF. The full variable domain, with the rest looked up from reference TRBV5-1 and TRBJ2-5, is KAGVTQTPRYLIKTRGQQVTLSCSPISGHRSVSWYQQTPGQGLQFLFEYFSETQRNKGNFPGRFSGRQFSNSRSEMNVSTLELGDSALYLCASSFDASQETQYFGPGTRLLVL.

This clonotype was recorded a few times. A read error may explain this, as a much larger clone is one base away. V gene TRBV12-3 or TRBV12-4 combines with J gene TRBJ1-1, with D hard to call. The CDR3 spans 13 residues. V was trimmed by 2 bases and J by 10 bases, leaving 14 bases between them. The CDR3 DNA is TGTGCCAGCAGTTTAACGAAGTCCCAGGCAGCTTTCTTT. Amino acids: CASSLTKSQAAFF.

CDR3 coding DNA: TGTGCCAGCAGTTACGGTAGCGGGAGGGCCGGATACAATGAGCAGTTCTTC. Translated, it gives CASSYGSGRAGYNEQFF. The rearrangement uses TRBV6-5 and TRBJ2-1, with 11 bases identical to TRBD2. The length of the CDR3 is 17 residues. Germline loops: CDR1 MNHEY, CDR2 SVGAGI. The V gene end was trimmed by 2 bases and the J gene end by 4 bases; junction bases not matched to a gene: 7.

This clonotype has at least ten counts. CDR3 loop: CASSRTGYQPQHF. For the CDR3, the DNA is TGTGCCAGTAGTAGAACAGGATATCAGCCCCAGCATTTT. The rearrangement uses TRBV19 and TRBJ1-5, with a possible D match to TRBD1 (5 bases). Trimming cost V 4 bases and J 5 bases, with 9 bases left between them. The CDR3 totals 13 residues. The V gene's germline CDR1 is LNHDA and CDR2 SQIVND (reference sequence).

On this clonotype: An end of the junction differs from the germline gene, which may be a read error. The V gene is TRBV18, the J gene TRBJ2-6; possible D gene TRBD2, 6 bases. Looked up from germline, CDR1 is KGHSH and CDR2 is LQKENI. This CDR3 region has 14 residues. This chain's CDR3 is CASSSGAGANVLTF. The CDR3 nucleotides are TGTGCCAGCTCATCGGGAGCTGGAGCCAACGTCCTGACTTTC.

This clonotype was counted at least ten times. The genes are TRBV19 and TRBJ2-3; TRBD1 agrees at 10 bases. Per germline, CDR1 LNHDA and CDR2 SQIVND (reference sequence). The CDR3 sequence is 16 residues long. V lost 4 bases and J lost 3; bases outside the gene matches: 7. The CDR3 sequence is CASSTSGQGLTDTQYF. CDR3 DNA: TGTGCCAGTAGTACCTCGGGACAGGGGTTGACAGATACGCAGTATTTT.

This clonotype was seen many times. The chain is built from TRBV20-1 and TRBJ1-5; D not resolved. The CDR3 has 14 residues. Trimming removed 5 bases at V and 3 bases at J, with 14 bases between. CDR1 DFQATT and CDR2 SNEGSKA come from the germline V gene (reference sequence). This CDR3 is CSAARTVNNQPQHF. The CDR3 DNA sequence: TGCAGTGCTGCCAGGACGGTTAACAATCAGCCCCAGCATTTT.

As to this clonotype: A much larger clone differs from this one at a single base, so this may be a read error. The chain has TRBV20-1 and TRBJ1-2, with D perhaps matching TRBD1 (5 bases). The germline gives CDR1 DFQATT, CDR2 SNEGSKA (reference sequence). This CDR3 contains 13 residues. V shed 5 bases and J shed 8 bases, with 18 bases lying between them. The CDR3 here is CSALSGGGEGYTF. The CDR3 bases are TGCAGTGCTCTATCAGGTGGGGGAGAGGGCTACACCTTC.

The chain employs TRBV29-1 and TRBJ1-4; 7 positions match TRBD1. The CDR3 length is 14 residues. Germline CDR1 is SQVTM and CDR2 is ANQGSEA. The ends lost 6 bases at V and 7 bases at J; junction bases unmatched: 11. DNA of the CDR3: TGCAGCGTGGTCGACAGGGTAGGAGGTGAAAAACTGTTTTTT. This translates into CSVVDRVGGEKLFF.

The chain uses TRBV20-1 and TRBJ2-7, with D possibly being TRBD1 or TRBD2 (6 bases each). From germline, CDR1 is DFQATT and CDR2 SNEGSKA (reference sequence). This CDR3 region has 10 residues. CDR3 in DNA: TGCAGGGAGGGGGCCTACGAGCAGTACTTC. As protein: CREGAYEQYF.

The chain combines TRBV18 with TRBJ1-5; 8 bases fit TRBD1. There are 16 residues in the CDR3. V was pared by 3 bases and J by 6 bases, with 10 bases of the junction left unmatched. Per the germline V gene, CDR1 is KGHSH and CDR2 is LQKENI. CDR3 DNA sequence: TGTGCCAGCTCACCCCCGGGACAGGAGGCGTCTCAGCCCCAGCATTTT. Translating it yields CASSPPGQEASQPQHF.

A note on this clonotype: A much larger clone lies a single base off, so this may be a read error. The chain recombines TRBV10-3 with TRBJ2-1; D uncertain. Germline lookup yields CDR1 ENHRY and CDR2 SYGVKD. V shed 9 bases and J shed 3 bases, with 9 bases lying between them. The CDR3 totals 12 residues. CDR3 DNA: TGTGCCATGGTGGCCGTCTACAATGAGCAGTTCTTC. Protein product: CAMVAVYNEQFF.

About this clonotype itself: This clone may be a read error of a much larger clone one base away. This chain's CDR3 is CASSHQRRENQYF. The CDR3 nucleotides read TGTGCCAGCAGCCATCAAAGAAGGGAGAACCAGTACTTC. The V gene is TRBV14, the J gene TRBJ2-5; D might be TRBD2 (5 bases). This CDR3 comprises 13 residues. Germline-derived CDR1 and CDR2 are SGHDN and FVKESK.

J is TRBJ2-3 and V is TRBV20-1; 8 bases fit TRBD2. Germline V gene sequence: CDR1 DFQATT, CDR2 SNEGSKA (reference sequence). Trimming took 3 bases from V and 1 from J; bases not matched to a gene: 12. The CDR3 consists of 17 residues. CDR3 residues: CSARRFTASGCTDTQYF. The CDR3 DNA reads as TGCAGTGCTAGGAGATTTACGGCTAGCGGGTGCACAGATACGCAGTATTTT.

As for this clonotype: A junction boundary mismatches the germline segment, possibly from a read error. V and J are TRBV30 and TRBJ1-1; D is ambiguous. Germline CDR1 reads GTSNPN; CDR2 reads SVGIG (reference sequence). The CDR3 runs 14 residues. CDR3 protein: CAWSVALGSTEAFF. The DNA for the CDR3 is TGTGCCTGGAGCGTGGCTCTGGGGAGCACTGAGGCTTTCTTT.

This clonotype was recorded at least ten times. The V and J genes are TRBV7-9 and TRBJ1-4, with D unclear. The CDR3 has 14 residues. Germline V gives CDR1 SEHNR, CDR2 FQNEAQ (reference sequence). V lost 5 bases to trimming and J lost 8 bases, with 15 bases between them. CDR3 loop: CASSAGSAGEKLFF. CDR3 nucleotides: TGTGCCAGCAGCGCGGGAAGTGCGGGCGAAAAACTGTTTTTT.

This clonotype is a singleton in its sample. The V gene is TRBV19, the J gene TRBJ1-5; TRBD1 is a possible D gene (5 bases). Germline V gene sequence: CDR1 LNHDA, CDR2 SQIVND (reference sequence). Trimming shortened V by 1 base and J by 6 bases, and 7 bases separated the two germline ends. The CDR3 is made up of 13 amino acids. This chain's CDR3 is CASSIGGGQPQHF. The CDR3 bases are TGTGCCAGTAGTATAGGGGGGGGTCAGCCCCAGCATTTT.